The clone carrying this T cell receptor (beta chain) was observed a handful of times. This sample was taken from a study of identical twins. TCRdb fed the 5' RACE reads into MiXCR, producing one record per CDR3 protein. This table has under 900,000 distinct CDR3 sequences, 9% to 15% appearing once. Deletions cut 0 bases from V and 2 bases from J, with 10 bases between. The CDR3 length is 16 residues. Germline CDR1 and CDR2: MNHEY and SVGEGT. The sample also formed part of further work on yellow fever vaccine responses in identical twins.

This sequence originates from a woman between 18 and 29 years old in good health. Input material: PBMCs. The chain uses TRBV6-2 or TRBV6-3 and TRBJ2-2; the D gene could be TRBD1 or TRBD2 (5 bases each). The DNA for the CDR3 is TGTGCCAGCAGTTACTCGGGGGAACCTAACACCGGGGAGCTGTTTTTT. Translating gives CASSYSGEPNTGELFF.